The T cell receptor beta chain under discussion was sequenced for a study of blood T cell repertoires in COVID-19. In the study overall: Samples representing acute and convalescent COVID-19 were sourced from the United States, Italy and Spain. Sources were T cells, B-cell-depleted T cells, or PBMCs; the material itself was cDNA or gDNA.

Study processing details: Amplified reference gene primers provided the basis for estimating nucleated cell counts. Method: immunoSEQ multiplex PCR; TCRdb's copy keeps in-frame clones and lacks some. V and J calls and clone size come straight from that table; D and trimming were deduced from the DNA. The data contain fewer than 85,000 clones, 70% to 75% of them singletons. V lost 0 bases and J lost 8, with 16 bases in between. Germline V gene data show CDR1 as SGHTS and CDR2 as YDEGEE. This CDR3 is built from 15 residues. The chain has TRBV5-8 and TRBJ2-3; D may be TRBD2 (6 bases). The sample comprised peripheral blood. The sequence derives from a man in his sixties with acute or convalescent COVID-19. CDR3: CASSLGQTLGGTQYF. The CDR3 DNA is TGTGCCAGCAGCTTGGGACAGACTCTGGGGGGTACGCAGTATTTT.